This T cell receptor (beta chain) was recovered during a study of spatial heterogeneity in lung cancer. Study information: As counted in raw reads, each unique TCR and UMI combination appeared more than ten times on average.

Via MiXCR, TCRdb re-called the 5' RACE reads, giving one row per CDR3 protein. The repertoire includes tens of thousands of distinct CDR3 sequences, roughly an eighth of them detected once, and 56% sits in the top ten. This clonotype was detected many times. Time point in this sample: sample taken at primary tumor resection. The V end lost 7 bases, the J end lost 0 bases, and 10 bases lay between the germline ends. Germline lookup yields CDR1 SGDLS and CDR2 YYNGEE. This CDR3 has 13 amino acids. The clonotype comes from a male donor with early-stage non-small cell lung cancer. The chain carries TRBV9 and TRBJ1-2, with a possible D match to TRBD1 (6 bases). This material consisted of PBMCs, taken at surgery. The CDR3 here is CASRDIANYGYTF. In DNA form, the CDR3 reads TGTGCCAGCCGGGACATAGCTAACTATGGCTACACCTTC.